The count of the clone carrying this TCR beta chain is one. Authors' processing steps: It was from reference gene primer amplification that nucleated cell counts were estimated. The data were produced by immunoSEQ multiplex PCR, yet TCRdb's version contains in-frame clones alone and is incomplete. D and trimming were read from the DNA, whereas the V and J calls and clone size are those reported in that table. The repertoire holds about 160,000 clones, around four fifths seen once, with 8% to 9.5% in the top ten. The V gene's germline CDR1 is SGHTA and CDR2 FQGNSA. Germline trimming cut 4 bases from V and 10 bases from J; bases unmatched to any gene: 2. The CDR3 is made up of 12 amino acids. These data originate in a study of blood T cell repertoires in COVID-19. Study-wide background: The samples span acute and convalescent COVID-19 from the United States, Italy and Spain. PBMCs, B-cell-depleted T cells, or T cells were the source of the cDNA or gDNA that made up the material.

The sequencing input was peripheral blood. The source of this sequence is a woman of 80 years or more with active or convalescent COVID-19. The chain uses TRBV7-2 and TRBJ1-1; 11 bases fit TRBD1. The CDR3 spells CASSWDRGGAFF. The CDR3, as DNA: TGTGCCAGCAGCTGGGACAGGGGGGGAGCTTTCTTT.